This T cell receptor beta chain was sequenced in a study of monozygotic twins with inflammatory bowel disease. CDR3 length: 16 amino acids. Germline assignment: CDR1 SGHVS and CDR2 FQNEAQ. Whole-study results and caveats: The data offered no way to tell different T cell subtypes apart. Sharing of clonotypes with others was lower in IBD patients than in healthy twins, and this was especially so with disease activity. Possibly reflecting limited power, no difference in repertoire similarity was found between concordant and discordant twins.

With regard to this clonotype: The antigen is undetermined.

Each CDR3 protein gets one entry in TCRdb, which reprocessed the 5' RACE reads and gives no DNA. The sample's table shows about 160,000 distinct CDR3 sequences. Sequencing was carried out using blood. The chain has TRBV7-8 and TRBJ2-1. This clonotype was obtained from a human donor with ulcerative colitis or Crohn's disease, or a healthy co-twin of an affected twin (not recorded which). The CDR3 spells CASSPPARISYNEQFF.